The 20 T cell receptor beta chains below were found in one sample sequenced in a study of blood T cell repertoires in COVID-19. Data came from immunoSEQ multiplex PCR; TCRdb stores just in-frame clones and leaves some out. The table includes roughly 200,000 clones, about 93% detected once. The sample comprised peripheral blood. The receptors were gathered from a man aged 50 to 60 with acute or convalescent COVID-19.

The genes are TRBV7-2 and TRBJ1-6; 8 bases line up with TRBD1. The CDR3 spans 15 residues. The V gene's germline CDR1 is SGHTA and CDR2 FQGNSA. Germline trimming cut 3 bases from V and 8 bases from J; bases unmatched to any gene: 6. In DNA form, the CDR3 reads TGTGCCAGCAGCTTGCAGGGGGCCTGGTATTCACCCCTCCACTTT. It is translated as CASSLQGAWYSPLHF.

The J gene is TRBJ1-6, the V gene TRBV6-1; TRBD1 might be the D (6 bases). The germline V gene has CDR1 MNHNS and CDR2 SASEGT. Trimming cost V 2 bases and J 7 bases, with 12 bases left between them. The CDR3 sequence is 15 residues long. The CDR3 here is CASSELKTGNSPLHF. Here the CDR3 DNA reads TGTGCCAGCAGTGAACTAAAAACAGGGAATTCACCCCTCCACTTT.

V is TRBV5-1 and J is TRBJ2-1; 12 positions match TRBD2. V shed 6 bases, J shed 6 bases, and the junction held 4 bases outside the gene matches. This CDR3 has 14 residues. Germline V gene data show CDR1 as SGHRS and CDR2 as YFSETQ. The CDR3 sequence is CASTGTSGSNEQFF. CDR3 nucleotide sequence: TGCGCCAGCACTGGGACTAGCGGGTCCAATGAGCAGTTCTTC.

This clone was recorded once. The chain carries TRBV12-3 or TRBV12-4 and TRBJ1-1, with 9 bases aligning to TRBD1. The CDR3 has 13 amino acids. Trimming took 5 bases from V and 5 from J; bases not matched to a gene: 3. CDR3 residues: CASSPGQGTEAFF. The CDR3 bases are TGTGCCAGCAGTCCGGGACAGGGAACTGAAGCTTTCTTT.

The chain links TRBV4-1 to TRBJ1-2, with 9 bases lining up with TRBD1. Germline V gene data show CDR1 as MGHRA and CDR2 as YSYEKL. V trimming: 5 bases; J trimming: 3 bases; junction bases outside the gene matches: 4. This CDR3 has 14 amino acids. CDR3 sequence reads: CASSSGQGHYGYTF. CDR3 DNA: TGCGCCAGCAGCTCGGGACAGGGCCACTATGGCTACACCTTC.

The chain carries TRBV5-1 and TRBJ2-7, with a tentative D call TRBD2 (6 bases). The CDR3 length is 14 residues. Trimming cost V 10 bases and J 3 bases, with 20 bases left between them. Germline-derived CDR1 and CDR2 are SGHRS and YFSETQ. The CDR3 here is CAGEAGKGFYEQYV. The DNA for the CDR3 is TGCGCCGGGGAGGCGGGAAAGGGCTTCTACGAGCAGTACGTC.

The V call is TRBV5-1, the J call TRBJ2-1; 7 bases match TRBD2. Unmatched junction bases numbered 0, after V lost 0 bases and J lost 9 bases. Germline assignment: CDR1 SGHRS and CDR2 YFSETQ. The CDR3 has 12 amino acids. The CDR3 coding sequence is TGCGCCAGCAGCTTGGCGGGAGGTGAGCAGTTCTTC. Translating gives CASSLAGGEQFF.

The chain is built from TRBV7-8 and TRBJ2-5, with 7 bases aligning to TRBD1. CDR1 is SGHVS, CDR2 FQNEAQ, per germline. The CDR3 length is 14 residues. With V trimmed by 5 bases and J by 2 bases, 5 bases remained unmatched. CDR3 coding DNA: TGTGCCAGCAGCCCCCGGGGACAGCAAGAGACCCAGTACTTC. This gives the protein CASSPRGQQETQYF. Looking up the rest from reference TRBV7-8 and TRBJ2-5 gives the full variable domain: GAGVSQSPRYKVAKRGQDVALRCDPISGHVSLFWYQQALGQGPEFLTYFQNEAQLDKSGLPSDRFFAERPEGSVSTLKIQRTQQEDSAVYLCASSPRGQQETQYFGPGTRLLVL.

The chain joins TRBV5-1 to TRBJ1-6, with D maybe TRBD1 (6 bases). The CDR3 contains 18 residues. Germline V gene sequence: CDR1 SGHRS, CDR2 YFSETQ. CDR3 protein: CAESLETGGRKNNSPLHF. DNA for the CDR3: TGCGCAGAAAGCTTGGAAACTGGGGGCAGGAAAAATAATTCACCCCTCCACTTT.

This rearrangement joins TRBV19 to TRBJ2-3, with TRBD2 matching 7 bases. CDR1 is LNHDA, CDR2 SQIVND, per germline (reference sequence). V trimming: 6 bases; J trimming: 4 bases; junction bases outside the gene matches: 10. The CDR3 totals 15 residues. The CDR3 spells CASSRSREGADTQYF. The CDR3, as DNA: TGTGCCAGTAGCCGGAGCAGGGAGGGCGCAGATACGCAGTATTTT.

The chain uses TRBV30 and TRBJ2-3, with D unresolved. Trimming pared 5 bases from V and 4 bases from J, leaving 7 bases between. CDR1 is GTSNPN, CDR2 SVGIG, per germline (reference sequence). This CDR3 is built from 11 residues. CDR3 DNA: TGTGCCTGGTTAGGAGCAGATACGCAGTATTTT. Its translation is CAWLGADTQYF.

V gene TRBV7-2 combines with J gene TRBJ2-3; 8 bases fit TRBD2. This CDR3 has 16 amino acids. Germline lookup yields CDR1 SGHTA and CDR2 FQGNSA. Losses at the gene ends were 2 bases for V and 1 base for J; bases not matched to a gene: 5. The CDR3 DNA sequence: TGTGCCAGCAGCTTATTGAGCGGGGGACGCACAGATACGCAGTATTTT. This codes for CASSLLSGGRTDTQYF.

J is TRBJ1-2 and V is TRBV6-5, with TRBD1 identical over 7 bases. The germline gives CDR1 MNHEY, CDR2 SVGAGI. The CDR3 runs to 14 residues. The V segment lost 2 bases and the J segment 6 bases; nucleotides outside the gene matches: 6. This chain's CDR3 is CASSYVEGADGYTF. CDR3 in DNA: TGTGCCAGCAGTTACGTGGAGGGGGCGGATGGCTACACCTTC.

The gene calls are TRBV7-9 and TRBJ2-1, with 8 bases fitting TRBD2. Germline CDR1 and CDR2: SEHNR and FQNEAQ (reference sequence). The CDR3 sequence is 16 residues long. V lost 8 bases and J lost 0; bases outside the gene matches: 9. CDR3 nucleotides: TGTGCCAGCTTACTGACTAGCGCCAACTCCTACAATGAGCAGTTCTTC. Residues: CASLLTSANSYNEQFF.

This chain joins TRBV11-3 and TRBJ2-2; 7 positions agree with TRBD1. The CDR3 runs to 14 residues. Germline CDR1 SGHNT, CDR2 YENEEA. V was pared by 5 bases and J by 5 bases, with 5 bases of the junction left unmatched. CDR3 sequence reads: CASSGTELTGELFF. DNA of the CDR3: TGTGCCAGCAGCGGGACAGAATTAACCGGGGAGCTGTTTTTT.

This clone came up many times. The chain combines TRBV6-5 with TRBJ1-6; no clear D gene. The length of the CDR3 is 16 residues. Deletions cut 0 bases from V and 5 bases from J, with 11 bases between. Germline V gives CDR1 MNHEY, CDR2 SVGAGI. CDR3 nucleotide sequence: TGTGCCAGCAGTTACTCACCTAATGTGGATAATTCACCCCTCCACTTT. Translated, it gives CASSYSPNVDNSPLHF.

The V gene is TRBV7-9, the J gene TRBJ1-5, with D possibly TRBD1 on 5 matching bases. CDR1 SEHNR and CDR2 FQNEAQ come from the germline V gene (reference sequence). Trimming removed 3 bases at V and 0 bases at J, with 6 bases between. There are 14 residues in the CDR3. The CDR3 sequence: CASSLTVSNQPQHF. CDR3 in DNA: TGTGCCAGCAGCTTGACAGTTAGCAATCAGCCCCAGCATTTT.

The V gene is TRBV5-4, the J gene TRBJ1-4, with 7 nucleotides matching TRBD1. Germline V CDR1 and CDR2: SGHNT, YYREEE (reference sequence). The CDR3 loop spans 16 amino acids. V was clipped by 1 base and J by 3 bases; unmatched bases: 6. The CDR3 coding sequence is TGTGCCAGCAGCTTGTCCCCGACAGGGTCTAATGAAAAACTGTTTTTT. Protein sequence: CASSLSPTGSNEKLFF.

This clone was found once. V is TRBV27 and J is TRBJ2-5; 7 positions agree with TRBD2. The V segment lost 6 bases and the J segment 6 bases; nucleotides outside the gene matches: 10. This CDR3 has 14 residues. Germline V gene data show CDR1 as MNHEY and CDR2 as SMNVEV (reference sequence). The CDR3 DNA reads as TGTGCCAGCAGCTCCGGGGGGAGGTTTAAGACCCAGTACTTC. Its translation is CASSSGGRFKTQYF.

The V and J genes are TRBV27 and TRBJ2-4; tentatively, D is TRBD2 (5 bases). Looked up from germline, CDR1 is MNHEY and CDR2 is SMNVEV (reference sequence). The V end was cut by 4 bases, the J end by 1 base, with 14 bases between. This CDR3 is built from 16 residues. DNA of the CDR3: TGTGCCAGCAGTTCCCCCTCAAGCGGCGCCAAAAACATTCAGTACTTC. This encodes CASSSPSSGAKNIQYF.